This T cell receptor (beta chain) was captured by sequencing in a study of shared T cell receptors in the human thymus. V was pared by 0 bases and J by 3 bases, with 8 bases of the junction left unmatched. The CDR3 is 19 residues long. Germline values: CDR1 LGHNA, CDR2 YNFKEQ. Assay: immunoSEQ multiplex PCR; the TCRdb copy retains only in-frame clones and omits some. The table shows approximately 660,000 clones, with approximately 87% occurring only once. The sample was also reused in another study, on human thymus T cells. That paper adds: Infants, healthy and Finnish, who were having corrective surgery for congenital heart defects served as donors. Thymic tissue was derived from resections collected during corrective heart surgery. V and J genes seemed to be used with bias in thymic and blood repertoires.

This sequence was found in a boy under two years old with a congenital heart defect. Sequenced material: thymocytes. This chain joins TRBV4-2 and TRBJ2-6; 10 nucleotides agree with TRBD2. CDR3 nucleotides: TGTGCCAGCAGCCAAGATTGGCTAGCGGGAGACTATGGGGCCAACGTCCTGACTTTC. As protein: CASSQDWLAGDYGANVLTF.